One and the same sample provided the 19 T cell receptor beta chains below, sequenced in a study of blood T cells in healthy people across ages. A second PCR, run for about 7 to 11 cycles, used a sample-barcoded 5' primer plus a J-beta primer mix. Each CDR3 protein gets one entry after TCRdb re-called the 5' RACE reads with MiXCR. Of fewer than 900,000 distinct CDR3 sequences detected, roughly 50% appear once; the ten largest clones hold around 32%. What was sequenced was blood. These receptors all come from an older woman in good health.

V usage is TRBV5-5 and J usage is TRBJ2-3, with D perhaps matching TRBD1 or TRBD2 (5 bases each). V was shortened by 2 bases and J by 6 bases, with 13 bases between the two germline ends. Germline CDR1 SGHKS, CDR2 YYEKEE (reference sequence). This CDR3 spans 14 amino acids. CDR3 bases: TGTGCCAGCAGCTTTGGGGGAGTAATGGATACGCAGTATTTT. Translation gives CASSFGGVMDTQYF.

The V call is TRBV7-2, the J call TRBJ2-2; TRBD2 matches 7 bases. The CDR3 contains 17 residues. In germline, CDR1 is SGHTA, CDR2 FQGNSA. J lost 4 bases, V lost 4 bases, and 12 bases had no gene match. CDR3 in amino acids: CASSSDPSGTTTGELFF. The CDR3 DNA is TGTGCCAGCAGCTCCGACCCCTCCGGGACTACCACCGGGGAGCTGTTTTTT.

Concerning this clonotype: A read error is possible here, since a much larger clone lies one base away. The rearrangement links TRBV7-2 to TRBJ2-5; 10 bases agree with TRBD1. Germline V gives CDR1 SGHTA, CDR2 FQGNSA. CDR3 size: 14 residues. V lost 5 bases to trimming and J lost 6 bases; unmatched junction nucleotides: 6. The DNA of the CDR3 is TGTGCCAGCAGCGTAGGGGACAGGGGAAAGACCCAGTACTTC. Translated, it gives CASSVGDRGKTQYF.

The V gene is TRBV12-3 or TRBV12-4, the J gene TRBJ2-3, with D perhaps given as TRBD1 or TRBD2 (5 bases each). The V end was cut by 3 bases, the J end by 8 bases, with 15 bases between. This CDR3 spans 14 amino acids. The DNA of the CDR3 is TGTGCCAGCAGTTTTGGGACCTCAGGAGGTACGCAGTATTTT. Translating it yields CASSFGTSGGTQYF.

J is TRBJ2-5 and V is TRBV28, with 9 bases fitting TRBD1. The J call is doubtful: the DNA matches TRBJ2-7 better. In germline, CDR1 is MDHEN, CDR2 SYDVKM. This CDR3 has 15 residues. The CDR3 DNA sequence: TGTGCCAGCAGGGGAGGGGGGGACAGGGCATCCGAGCAGTACTTC. Protein product: CASRGGGDRASEQYF.

The chain joins TRBV7-8 to TRBJ2-1; no clear D gene. V lost 4 bases, J lost 8 bases, and 3 bases lay in between. CDR3 length: 10 amino acids. Germline V CDR1 and CDR2: SGHVS, FQNEAQ. The CDR3 region is CASSWDEQFF. For the CDR3, the DNA is TGTGCCAGCAGCTGGGATGAGCAGTTCTTC. Drawing the rest from reference TRBV7-8 and TRBJ2-1, the complete variable domain is GAGVSQSPRYKVAKRGQDVALRCDPISGHVSLFWYQQALGQGPEFLTYFQNEAQLDKSGLPSDRFFAERPEGSVSTLKIQRTQQEDSAVYLCASSWDEQFFGPGTRLTVL.

The CDR3 coding sequence is TGTGCCAGCAGCCACGTCAGGGCTAGCAATGAGCAGTTCTTC. Translation gives CASSHVRASNEQFF. The genes are TRBV11-1 and TRBJ2-1, with a possible D match to TRBD1 (5 bases). Germline V gene data show CDR1 as SGHAT and CDR2 as FQDESV (reference sequence). V was trimmed by 5 bases and J by 6 bases, leaving 14 bases between them. The CDR3 is made up of 14 amino acids.

The V gene is TRBV11-2, the J gene TRBJ2-3, with 7 bases fitting TRBD2. V trimming: 5 bases; J trimming: 0 bases; junction bases outside the gene matches: 8. The CDR3 contains 16 residues. CDR1 and CDR2 from the germline V gene are SGHAT and FQNNGV. The CDR3 here is CASSRGKRGSTDTQYF. CDR3 bases: TGTGCCAGCAGCCGGGGGAAGCGGGGAAGCACAGATACGCAGTATTTT.

CDR3 in DNA: TGTGCCACCAGTGCGGCGGGGGCGGAAATTCAGTACTTC. It translates to CATSAAGAEIQYF. V gene TRBV24-1 combines with J gene TRBJ2-4; perhaps TRBD2 as D (7 bases). This CDR3 region has 13 residues. Trimming cost V 5 bases and J 10 bases, with 14 bases left between them. CDR1 is KGHDR, CDR2 SFDVKD, per germline.

This clonotype occurred a few times. The rearrangement links TRBV7-2 to TRBJ2-7, with 7 nucleotides matching TRBD2. There are 16 residues in the CDR3. Germline lookup yields CDR1 SGHTA and CDR2 FQGNSA. V lost 2 bases to trimming and J lost 0 bases; unmatched junction nucleotides: 7. CDR3 nucleotides: TGTGCCAGCAGCTTAAGGGGCGGGAGAAGCTCCTACGAGCAGTACTTC. This encodes CASSLRGGRSSYEQYF.

The chain couples TRBV15 to TRBJ2-1; D is tentatively TRBD1 or TRBD2 (5 bases each). V was shortened by 5 bases and J by 11 bases, with 10 bases between the two germline ends. CDR3 length: 11 residues. Germline lookup yields CDR1 LNHNV and CDR2 YYDKDF (reference sequence). CDR3 region: CATSGGTKQFF. In nucleotides, the CDR3 is TGTGCCACCAGCGGGGGAACGAAGCAGTTCTTC.

The genes are TRBV4-2 and TRBJ1-5; a weak D match, TRBD1 (6 bases). The V end was cut by 1 base, the J end by 1 base, with 8 bases between. Looked up from germline, CDR1 is LGHNA and CDR2 is YNFKEQ. The CDR3 runs to 15 residues. The chain's CDR3 is CASSQGGGSNQPQHF. The DNA for the CDR3 is TGTGCCAGCAGCCAAGGAGGGGGGAGCAATCAGCCCCAGCATTTT.

V and J are TRBV20-1 and TRBJ1-6; D uncertain. Trimming pared 3 bases from V and 7 bases from J, leaving 13 bases between. Germline CDR1 reads DFQATT; CDR2 reads SNEGSKA (reference sequence). This CDR3 has 14 residues. CDR3 residues: CSARFSQTNSPLHF. CDR3 sequence (DNA): TGCAGTGCTAGGTTTTCTCAAACCAATTCACCCCTCCACTTT.

The J gene is TRBJ1-5, the V gene TRBV10-2; 8 bases are shared with TRBD1. This CDR3 spans 13 amino acids. The J segment lost 4 bases and the V segment lost 6 bases, leaving 2 bases of the junction unmatched. Germline CDR1 WSHSY, CDR2 SAAADI. CDR3 DNA sequence: TGCGCCAGCAGGGGACAGGCAAATCAGCCCCAGCATTTT. Its protein is CASRGQANQPQHF.

The chain links TRBV28 to TRBJ2-7, with D uncertain. With the DNA end fitting TRBJ2-5 better, the J assignment may be wrong. This CDR3 is 14 amino acids long. The germline V gene has CDR1 MDHEN and CDR2 SYDVKM. CDR3 residues: CASSFPRPSETQYF. CDR3 coding DNA: TGTGCCAGCAGTTTCCCGAGACCGAGTGAGACCCAGTACTTC.

This clonotype was detected only a few times. The rearrangement uses TRBV20-1 and TRBJ2-1; D uncertain. CDR3 length: 11 residues. Germline V gives CDR1 DFQATT, CDR2 SNEGSKA (reference sequence). V shed 3 bases and J shed 13 bases, with 13 bases lying between them. This CDR3 is CSARDKVPQFF. As DNA, the CDR3 is TGCAGTGCTAGGGATAAGGTCCCCCAGTTCTTC.

This clonotype was observed a handful of times. The chain combines TRBV6-6 with TRBJ2-7, with TRBD2 matching over 11 bases. CDR1 and CDR2 from the germline V gene are MNHNY and SVGAGI (reference sequence). CDR3 length equals 15 residues. With V trimmed by 5 bases and J by 5 bases, 8 bases remained unmatched. The CDR3 sequence: CASSKIAGGPNEQYF. CDR3 nucleotide sequence: TGTGCCAGCAGTAAAATAGCGGGAGGGCCAAACGAGCAGTACTTC.

This clonotype was seen more than once but under ten times. V gene TRBV15 combines with J gene TRBJ2-1; TRBD1 or TRBD2 may be the D gene (7 bases each). Trimming shortened V by 7 bases and J by 2 bases, and 12 bases separated the two germline ends. Germline CDR1 and CDR2: LNHNV and YYDKDF (reference sequence). The CDR3 loop spans 14 amino acids. The CDR3 region is CATNPGGAYNEQFF. In nucleotides, the CDR3 is TGTGCCACCAATCCAGGGGGGGCCTACAATGAGCAGTTCTTC.

This clonotype was counted ten times or more. V and J are TRBV29-1 and TRBJ1-2, with a possible D match to TRBD1 (6 bases). CDR1 is SQVTM and CDR2 is ANQGSEA in the germline V gene. This CDR3 comprises 12 residues. Deletions cut 5 bases from V and 4 bases from J, with 11 bases between. The CDR3 region is CSVSADSYGYTF. The CDR3 nucleotides are TGCAGCGTTTCAGCGGACAGCTATGGCTACACCTTC.